Listed below are T cell receptor beta chains from one sample, sequenced in a study of graft-versus-host responses after intestinal transplantation. The antigens of these receptors remain unknown. TCRdb's copy holds only in-frame clones and misses some; the assay was immunoSEQ multiplex PCR. The sample shows approximately 130,000 clones, around 94% of them seen only once. The source was unstimulated CD4+ T cells sorted from spleen or lymph node cells, collected before intestinal transplant. Every receptor here comes from a human donor who received an intestinal transplant. Both conserved end residues are part of each CDR3. A D gene is named only where the DNA matches it firmly. The listing skips clone size in some rows; elsewhere it reads once, few, many or a size class.

TRBJ2-2 | NA | TRBD2 | TRBV7-2 | CASRAWAGANTGELFF | TGTGCCAGCAGGGCTTGGGCGGGGGCGAACACCGGGGAGCTGTTTTTT
TRBJ1-5 | NA | NA | TRBV10-3 | CAISEGGFEQPQHF | TGTGCCATCAGTGAAGGGGGGTTTGAGCAGCCCCAGCATTTT
TRBJ1-1 | NA | NA | TRBV29-1 | CSVVGRLNTEAFF | TGCAGCGTTGTGGGGAGGTTGAACACTGAAGCTTTCTTT
TRBJ2-1 | NA | NA | TRBV5-1 | CASSFDGYNEQFF | TGCGCCAGCAGCTTCGACGGCTACAATGAGCAGTTCTTC
TRBJ1-2 | once | NA | TRBV6-5 | CASSPEGVMGYTF | TGTGCCAGCAGTCCCGAGGGCGTGATGGGCTACACCTTC
TRBJ2-4 | NA | NA | TRBV5-4 | CASSHQAAKNIQYF | TGTGCCAGCAGTCATCAAGCGGCCAAAAACATTCAGTACTTC
TRBJ2-7 | few | NA | TRBV4-1 | CASSQAVLLYEQYF | TGCGCCAGCAGCCAAGCAGTACTACTCTACGAGCAGTACTTC
TRBJ1-3 | NA | NA | TRBV6-5 | CASSSPQASGNTIYF | TGTGCCAGCAGTTCCCCACAGGCCTCTGGAAACACCATATATTTT
TRBJ1-1 | NA | NA | TRBV6-1 | CASSERAWKAFF | TGTGCCAGCAGTGAGAGAGCGTGGAAAGCTTTCTTT
TRBJ1-1 | NA | NA | TRBV5-1 | CASSPLEALNTEAFF | TGCGCCAGCAGCCCCCTCGAGGCCCTGAACACTGAAGCTTTCTTT
TRBJ2-3 | once | NA | TRBV2 | CASSPRTAAADTQYF | TGTGCCAGCAGCCCCAGGACAGCGGCAGCAGATACGCAGTATTTT
TRBJ2-3 | once | NA | TRBV5-4 | CASSSGWGSTDTQYF | TGTGCCAGCAGCTCTGGGTGGGGTAGCACAGATACGCAGTATTTT
TRBJ1-3 | NA | NA | TRBV15 | CATSRDRGSSGNTIYF | TGTGCCACCAGCAGAGATAGGGGGAGCTCTGGAAACACCATATATTTT
TRBJ1-6 | NA | NA | TRBV10-3 | CAISKLNSPLHF | TGTGCCATCAGCAAATTGAATTCACCCCTCCACTTT
TRBJ2-3 | NA | NA | TRBV6-5 | CASSYSRFFTDTQYF | TGTGCCAGCAGTTACTCGAGGTTTTTTACGGATACGCAGTATTTT
TRBJ2-7 | few | TRBD1 | TRBV18 | CASSINLDRVVGEQYF | TGTGCCAGCTCAATAAACCTTGACAGGGTGGTCGGCGAGCAGTACTTC
TRBJ2-7 | NA | TRBD1 | TRBV6-5 | CASSSYRGSYEQYF | TGTGCCAGCAGTTCATACAGGGGCTCCTACGAGCAGTACTTC
TRBJ1-4 | NA | TRBD1 | TRBV19 | CASRTGQSVWEKLFF | TGTGCCAGTAGGACGGGACAGTCGGTTTGGGAAAAACTGTTTTTT
TRBJ1-4 | NA | NA | TRBV2 | CASRRGSGGEKLFF | TGTGCCAGCAGGCGAGGGAGCGGAGGGGAAAAACTGTTTTTT
TRBJ2-3 | NA | NA | TRBV7-2 | CASSLVPKTDTQYF | TGTGCCAGCAGCTTAGTTCCGAAAACAGATACGCAGTATTTT
TRBJ1-6 | few | NA | TRBV5-6 | CASSLSGNSPLHF | TGTGCCAGCAGCCTGTCGGGTAATTCACCCCTCCACTTT
TRBJ2-7 | NA | NA | TRBV19 | CASRPSLGGYEQYF | TGTGCCAGTAGACCTAGTTTAGGGGGCTACGAGCAGTACTTC
TRBJ2-7 | NA | NA | TRBV27 | CASSSQQYF | TGTGCCAGCAGTTCCCAGCAGTACTTC
TRBJ1-6 | once | NA | TRBV6-4 | CASSVTINSPLHF | TGTGCCAGCAGCGTCACAATTAATTCACCCCTCCACTTT
TRBJ1-6 | NA | TRBD1 | TRBV5-6 | CASSTDRAEPLHF | TGTGCCAGCAGCACCGACAGGGCCGAACCCCTCCACTTT
TRBJ1-2 | NA | NA | TRBV2 | CASSVGGDGYTF | TGTGCCAGCAGTGTGGGGGGGGACGGCTACACCTTC
TRBJ1-4 | NA | NA | TRBV5-6 | CASSMYATNEKLFF | TGTGCCAGCAGCATGTATGCAACTAATGAAAAACTGTTTTTT
TRBJ1-2 | few | NA | TRBV10-3 | CATEQGSYGYTF | TGTGCCACGGAACAGGGTAGCTATGGCTACACCTTC
TRBJ2-3 | NA | NA | TRBV6-6 | CASRRADTQYF | TGTGCCAGCAGACGAGCTGATACGCAGTATTTT
TRBJ2-1 | NA | NA | TRBV14 | CASSHGDDTPTPLF | TGTGCCAGCAGCCACGGGGACGACACACCGACGCCGCTCTTC
TRBJ2-6 | NA | TRBD1 | TRBV5-4 | CASSYRQGFAGANVLTF | TGTGCCAGCAGCTATCGACAGGGCTTTGCTGGGGCCAACGTCCTGACTTTC
TRBJ2-3 | NA | NA | TRBV4-2 | CASSQFRGTDTQYF | TGTGCCAGCAGCCAATTTAGGGGCACAGATACGCAGTATTTT
TRBJ2-5 | NA | NA | TRBV10-1 | CASSGGGTQYF | TGCGCCAGCAGCGGTGGGGGGACCCAGTACTTC
TRBJ2-3 | NA | TRBD2 | TRBV7-9 | CASRPGTSGTDTDTQYF | TGTGCCAGCCGCCCCGGGACTAGCGGGACCGACACAGATACGCAGTATTTT
TRBJ2-4 | NA | NA | TRBV25-1 | CASSITGTKNIQYF | TGTGCCAGCAGTATAACAGGGACCAAAAACATTCAGTACTTC
TRBJ2-2 | once | NA | TRBV15 | CATSRDLGTGELFF | TGTGCCACCAGCAGAGATCTGGGGACCGGGGAGCTGTTTTTT
TRBJ2-5 | NA | NA | TRBV6-1 | CASTGTKTQYF | TGTGCCAGCACCGGGACCAAGACCCAGTACTTC
TRBJ2-3 | NA | NA | TRBV6-5 | CASSYQGFLTDTQYF | TGTGCCAGCAGTTACCAAGGCTTCCTCACAGATACGCAGTATTTT
TRBJ2-2 | few | NA | TRBV10-3 | CAISDAGIYTGELFF | TGTGCCATCAGTGATGCGGGGATATACACCGGGGAGCTGTTTTTT
TRBJ2-7 | once | NA | TRBV27 | CASSFSRGMSSYEQYF | TGTGCCAGCAGTTTCTCCCGCGGGATGAGCTCCTACGAGCAGTACTTC
TRBJ2-1 | NA | TRBD2 | TRBV6-5 | CASSSLAGGPVNEQFF | TGTGCCAGCAGTTCACTAGCGGGGGGGCCGGTCAATGAGCAGTTCTTC
TRBJ1-1 | NA | TRBD1 | TRBV5-1 | CASSFLSGTANTEAFF | TGCGCCAGCAGCTTCCTTTCCGGGACAGCGAACACTGAAGCTTTCTTT
TRBJ1-1 | NA | NA | TRBV6-5 | CASSPKFF | TGTGCCAGCAGTCCTAAATTCTTT
TRBJ1-6 | NA | NA | TRBV6-1 | CASSPPNSPLHF | TGTGCCAGCAGCCCCCCTAATTCACCCCTCCACTTT
TRBJ2-3 | NA | TRBD1 | TRBV6-6 | CAASRGQGFPDTQYF | TGTGCCGCTAGTAGGGGACAGGGGTTCCCAGATACGCAGTATTTT
TRBJ2-5 | NA | NA | TRBV6-5 | CAGGTQYF | TGTGCCGGGGGAACCCAGTACTTC
TRBJ1-1 | NA | TRBD1 | TRBV18 | CASSPVRDRGKRNTEAFF | TGTGCCAGCTCACCCGTCCGGGACAGGGGTAAGCGTAACACTGAAGCTTTCTTT
TRBJ2-3 | NA | NA | TRBV15 | CATSRGPRESTDTQYF | TGTGCCACCAGCAGAGGGCCCAGGGAGAGCACAGATACGCAGTATTTT
TRBJ2-3 | NA | NA | TRBV11-2 | CASSTPAGPRTDTQYF | TGTGCCAGCAGCACCCCAGCAGGGCCAAGGACAGATACGCAGTATTTT
TRBJ2-3 | once | TRBD2 | TRBV19 | CASSWGAGADTQYF | TGTGCCAGTAGTTGGGGTGCGGGGGCAGATACGCAGTATTTT
TRBJ1-2 | NA | NA | TRBV7-8 | CASSPFVGGGGGYTF | TGTGCCAGCAGCCCCTTCGTTGGCGGGGGAGGTGGCTACACCTTC
TRBJ2-3 | NA | TRBD1 | TRBV5-8 | CASSRDRNTQYF | TGTGCCAGCAGCAGGGACAGGAATACGCAGTATTTT
TRBJ1-6 | NA | NA | TRBV2 | CASSDGGYNSPLHF | TGTGCCAGCAGTGACGGGGGATATAATTCACCCCTCCACTTT
TRBJ2-2 | NA | NA | TRBV5-6 | CASSLVNRANTGELFF | TGTGCCAGCAGCTTGGTCAACAGGGCGAACACCGGGGAGCTGTTTTTT
TRBJ2-1 | NA | TRBD2 | TRBV11-3 | CASSLDGRGGWGNEQFF | TGTGCCAGCAGCTTAGACGGCCGGGGGGGCTGGGGCAATGAGCAGTTCTTC
TRBJ2-7 | NA | NA | TRBV19 | CASSSGQGDEQYF | TGTGCCAGTAGTAGTGGGCAGGGAGACGAGCAGTACTTC
TRBJ2-7 | many | NA | TRBV5-1 | CASSPLGTVYEQYF | TGCGCCAGCAGCCCCCTGGGGACTGTCTACGAGCAGTACTTC
TRBJ2-3 | NA | TRBD2 | TRBV19 | CATRTSGVTDTQYF | TGTGCCACCAGGACTAGCGGGGTCACAGATACGCAGTATTTT
TRBJ1-5 | once | NA | TRBV4-1 | CASSLILKQPQHF | TGCGCCAGCAGCTTAATACTGAAGCAGCCCCAGCATTTT
TRBJ2-7 | once | NA | TRBV16 | CASSRDWDYEQYF | TGTGCCAGCAGCCGGGACTGGGACTACGAGCAGTACTTC